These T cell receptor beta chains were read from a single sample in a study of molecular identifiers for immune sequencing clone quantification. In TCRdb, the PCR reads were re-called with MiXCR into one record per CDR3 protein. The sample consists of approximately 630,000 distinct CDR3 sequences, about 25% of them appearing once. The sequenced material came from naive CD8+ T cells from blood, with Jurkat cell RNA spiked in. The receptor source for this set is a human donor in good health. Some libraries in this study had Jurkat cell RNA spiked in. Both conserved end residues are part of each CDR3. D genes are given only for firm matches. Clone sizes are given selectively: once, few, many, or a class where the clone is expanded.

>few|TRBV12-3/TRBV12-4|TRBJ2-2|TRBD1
TGTGCCAGCAGTTTAGCGACAGGGCCTCCCGGGGAGCTGTTTTTT
CASSLATGPPGELFF
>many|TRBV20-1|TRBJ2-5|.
TGCAGTGCTCGTCCAGAGGGCCACGAGACCCAGTACTTC
CSARPEGHETQYF
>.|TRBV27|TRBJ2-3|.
TGTGCCAGCAGTTTGAACCGGGTGCAGTATTTT
CASSLNRVQYF
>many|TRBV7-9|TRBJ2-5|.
TGTGCCAGCAGCTTAATAGGGGGCCAAGAGACCCAGTACTTC
CASSLIGGQETQYF
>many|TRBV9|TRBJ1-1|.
TGTGCCAGCAGCGTTTCACCCACCAATGAAGCTTTCTTT
CASSVSPTNEAFF
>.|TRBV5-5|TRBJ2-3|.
TGTGCCAGCAGCTCGGAAAGGGTGAGCACAGATACGCAGTATTTT
CASSSERVSTDTQYF
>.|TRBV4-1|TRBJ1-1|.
TGCGCCAGCAGCCAAGATGGGGTTGAGGCTGTCTTT
CASSQDGVEAVF
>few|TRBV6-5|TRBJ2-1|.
TGTGCCAGCAGAAGTAGCGGAGCCAATGAGCAGTTCTTC
CASRSSGANEQFF
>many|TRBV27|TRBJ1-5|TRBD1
TGTGCCAGCAGTCAGACGGGACAGGGGAGACAGCCCCAGCATTTT
CASSQTGQGRQPQHF
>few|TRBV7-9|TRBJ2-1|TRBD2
TGTGCCAGCAGCTTCGGACTAGCGGGGGGAGGCAATGATTGGGAGCAGTTCTTC
CASSFGLAGGGNDWEQFF
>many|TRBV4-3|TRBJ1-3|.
TGCGCCAGCAGCCAAGATGCAGGGGCCCACTCTGGAAACACCATATATTTT
CASSQDAGAHSGNTIYF
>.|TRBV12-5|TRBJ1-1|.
TGTGATAGTGGTTTCAGTACGGGCATCACTGAAGCTTTCTTT
CDSGFSTGITEAFF
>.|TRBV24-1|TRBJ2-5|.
TGTGCCACCAGGAGTGGGGCTTCTCAAGAGACCCAGTGCTTC
CATRSGASQETQCF
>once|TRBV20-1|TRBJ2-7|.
TGCAGTGCTAGTTCAGCCAGTAACTACGAGCAGTACTTC
CSASSASNYEQYF
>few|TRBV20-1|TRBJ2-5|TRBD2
TGCAGTGCTAGAGAGGGTAGCGGGAGGGCCTTAGAGACCCAGTACTTC
CSAREGSGRALETQYF
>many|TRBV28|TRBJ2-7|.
TGTGCCAGCAGCCCTCGAGGGGTATACGAGCAGTACTTC
CASSPRGVYEQYF
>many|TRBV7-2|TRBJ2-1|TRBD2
TGTGCCAGCAGCTTAGCTAGCGGGAGCGTAGGTGAGCAGTTCTTC
CASSLASGSVGEQFF
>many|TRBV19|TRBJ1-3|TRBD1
TGTGCCAGTAGTATTCGGACAGGCGTCTCTGGAAACACCATATATTTT
CASSIRTGVSGNTIYF
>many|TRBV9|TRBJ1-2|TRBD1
TGTGCCAGCAGCCCCCAATCGGGGGGGACAGGAGGGGGCTACACCTTC
CASSPQSGGTGGGYTF